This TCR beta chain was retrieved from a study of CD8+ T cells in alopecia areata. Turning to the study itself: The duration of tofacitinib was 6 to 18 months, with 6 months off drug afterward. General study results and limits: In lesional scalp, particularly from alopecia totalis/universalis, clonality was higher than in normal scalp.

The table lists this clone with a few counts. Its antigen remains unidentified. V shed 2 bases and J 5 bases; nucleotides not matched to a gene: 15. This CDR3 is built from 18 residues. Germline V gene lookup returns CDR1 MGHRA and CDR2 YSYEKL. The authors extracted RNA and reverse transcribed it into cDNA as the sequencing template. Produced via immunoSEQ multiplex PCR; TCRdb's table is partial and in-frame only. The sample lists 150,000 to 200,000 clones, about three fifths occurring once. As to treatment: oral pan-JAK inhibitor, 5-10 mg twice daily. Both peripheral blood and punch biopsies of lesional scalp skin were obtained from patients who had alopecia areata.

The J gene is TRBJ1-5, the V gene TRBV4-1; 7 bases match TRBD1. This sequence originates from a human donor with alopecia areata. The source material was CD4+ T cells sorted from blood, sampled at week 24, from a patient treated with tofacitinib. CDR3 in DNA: TGCGCCAGCAGCCAAAAAGGACAGGACAGAGCTTCGGATCAGCCCCAGCATTTT. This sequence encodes CASSQKGQDRASDQPQHF.